This T cell receptor (beta chain) was sequenced in a study of T cells in Graves' hyperthyroidism and ophthalmopathy. Amplified regions were TCR beta CDR3 sequences from RNA transcripts. Researchers ran a first-round RT-PCR on the TCR CDR3 using the HTBI primer set. TCRdb passed the multiplex PCR reads through MiXCR, listing each CDR3 protein once. The table has roughly 300,000 distinct CDR3 sequences, 20% to 25% seen once. Trimming removed 3 bases from V and 9 bases from J, with 12 bases in between. Germline V gene lookup returns CDR1 SGHTA and CDR2 FQGNSA. The CDR3 extends over 13 amino acids. This clonotype was detected ten times or more.

Sequences were obtained from blood. The origin of this receptor is a man aged 35 to 55 with Graves' hyperthyroidism that later progressed to Graves' ophthalmopathy. The J gene is TRBJ1-5, the V gene TRBV7-2; a possible D gene is TRBD1 (6 bases). The CDR3 DNA follows: TGTGCCAGCAGCTTGGTCAGGGGAGGGCCCCAGCATTTT. Its protein product is CASSLVRGGPQHF.